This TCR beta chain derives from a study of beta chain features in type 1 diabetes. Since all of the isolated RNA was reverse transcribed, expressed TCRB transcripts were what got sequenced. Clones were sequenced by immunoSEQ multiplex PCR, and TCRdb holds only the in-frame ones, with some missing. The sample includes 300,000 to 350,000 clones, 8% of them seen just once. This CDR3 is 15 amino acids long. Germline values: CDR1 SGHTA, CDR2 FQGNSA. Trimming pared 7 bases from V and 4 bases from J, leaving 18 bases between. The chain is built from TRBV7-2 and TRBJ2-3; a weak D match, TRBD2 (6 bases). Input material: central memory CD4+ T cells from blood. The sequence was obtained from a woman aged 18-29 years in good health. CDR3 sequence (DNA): TGTGCCAGCAATTGGAGGGCGGGGCATTCAGATACGCAGTATTTT. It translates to CASNWRAGHSDTQYF.